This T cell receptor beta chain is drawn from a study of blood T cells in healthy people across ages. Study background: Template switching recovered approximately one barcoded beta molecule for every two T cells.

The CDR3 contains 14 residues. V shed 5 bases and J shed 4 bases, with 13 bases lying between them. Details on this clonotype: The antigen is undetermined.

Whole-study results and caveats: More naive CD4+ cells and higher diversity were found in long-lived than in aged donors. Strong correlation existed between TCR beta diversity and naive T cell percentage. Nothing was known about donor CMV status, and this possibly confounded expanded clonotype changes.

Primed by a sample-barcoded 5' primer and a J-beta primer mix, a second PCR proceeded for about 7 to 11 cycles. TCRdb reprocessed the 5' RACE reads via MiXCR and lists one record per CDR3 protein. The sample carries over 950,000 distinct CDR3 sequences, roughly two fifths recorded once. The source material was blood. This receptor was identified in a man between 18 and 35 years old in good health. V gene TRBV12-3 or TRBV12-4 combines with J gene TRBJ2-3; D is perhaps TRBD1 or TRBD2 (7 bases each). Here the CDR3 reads CASSQGGFADTQYF. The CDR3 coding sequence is TGTGCCAGCAGTCAGGGGGGGTTCGCAGATACGCAGTATTTT.